This TCR beta chain was sequenced in a study of T-cell memory formation after mild COVID-19. Notes on the study in general: SARS-CoV-2 specificity was not confirmed for second-wave clones peaking on day 37.

TCRalpha and TCRbeta libraries used 5'RACE with constant-segment primers and UMIs. TCRdb ran MiXCR on the 5' RACE reads and lists one entry per CDR3 protein. The sample lists 30,000 to 35,000 distinct CDR3 sequences; under 25% were seen once. This CDR3 has 15 residues. V lost 0 bases, J lost 0 bases, and 0 bases stayed unmatched. Germline CDR1 GTSNPN, CDR2 SVGIG (reference sequence). This clonotype showed up many times. What it binds is unknown. The TCR comes from an adult who had mild COVID-19 (a few samples of this study predate the infection). Cell type and time point are not known. Material: PBMCs or a T cell subset sorted from them (not recorded which). The V call is TRBV30, the J call TRBJ2-2; TRBD2 aligns across 8 bases. Here the CDR3 reads CAWSVGLANTGELFF. CDR3 nucleotides: TGTGCCTGGAGTGTGGGACTAGCGAACACCGGGGAGCTGTTTTTT.